These 16 T cell receptor beta chains share one sample of origin, sequenced in a study of cytomegalovirus exposure and HLA in healthy donors. PCR primers comprised 60 Vbeta and 13 Jbeta primers. TCRdb keeps only in-frame clones here, not all; method: immunoSEQ multiplex PCR. The repertoire holds approximately 150,000 clones, with around 75% as singletons. Source material: PBMCs. These receptors were obtained from a woman between 40 and 50 years old in good health and CMV-seronegative.

J is TRBJ1-1 and V is TRBV28, with TRBD1 identical over 7 bases. This CDR3 comprises 13 residues. V lost 6 bases to trimming and J lost 4 bases; unmatched junction nucleotides: 5. Germline V gene sequence: CDR1 MDHEN, CDR2 SYDVKM. The CDR3 nucleotides are TGTGCCAGCAGGGAGGGACAGCGCACTGAAGCTTTCTTT. Its protein is CASREGQRTEAFF.

This chain links TRBV19 with TRBJ2-4, with 11 bases aligning to TRBD2. Losses at the gene ends were 3 bases for V and 0 bases for J; bases not matched to a gene: 10. The CDR3 length is 19 residues. Per the germline V gene, CDR1 is LNHDA and CDR2 is SQIVND (reference sequence). CDR3 coding DNA: TGTGCCAGTAGTATTACGGTAGCGGGGGGGCCCTTAGCCAAAAACATTCAGTACTTC. It translates to CASSITVAGGPLAKNIQYF.

CDR3 nucleotides: TGCGCCAGCAGCGCGGGACAGTATGCAACTAATGAAAAACTGTTTTTT. Translated, it gives CASSAGQYATNEKLFF. This chain joins TRBV5-1 and TRBJ1-4, with 7 bases lining up with TRBD1. The CDR3 length is 16 residues. Germline loops: CDR1 SGHRS, CDR2 YFSETQ. V shed 4 bases, J shed 0 bases, and the junction held 6 bases outside the gene matches.

This clone was seen once. This sequence joins TRBV7-9 and TRBJ1-1; 12 positions match TRBD1. The germline V gene has CDR1 SEHNR and CDR2 FQNEAQ (reference sequence). This CDR3 comprises 15 residues. The junction had 2 bases not matched to a gene; V was cut back by 5 bases and J by 1 base. CDR3 coding DNA: TGTGCCAGCAGCGGGGGACAGGGGGCGAACACTGAAGCTTTCTTT. It is translated as CASSGGQGANTEAFF.

This clone was seen only a few times. The chain recombines TRBV6-1 with TRBJ1-1; TRBD1 matches at 7 bases. V shed 2 bases and J 6 bases; nucleotides not matched to a gene: 6. CDR1 MNHNS and CDR2 SASEGT come from the germline V gene. The CDR3 is made up of 14 amino acids. In DNA form, the CDR3 reads TGTGCCAGCAGTGAAACAGGGGCTTATTCTGAAGCTTTCTTT. Its protein is CASSETGAYSEAFF.

V gene TRBV27 combines with J gene TRBJ1-5, with unresolved D. The V end lost 2 bases, the J end lost 7 bases, and 9 bases lay between the germline ends. Germline V gives CDR1 MNHEY, CDR2 SMNVEV (reference sequence). CDR3 length: 13 amino acids. Written as DNA, the CDR3 is TGTGCCAGCAGTTTAATAGCGGAACAGCCCCAGCATTTT. Its translation: CASSLIAEQPQHF.

J is TRBJ1-4 and V is TRBV2; the D gene is possibly TRBD1 (5 bases). Germline assignment: CDR1 SNHLY and CDR2 FYNNEI. This CDR3 is built from 15 residues. With 4 bases removed from V and 4 bases from J, the gap between germline ends came to 13 bases. CDR3 bases: TGTGCCAGCAGTGCCCAGGGTGTTGGTAATGAAAAACTGTTTTTT. Translated: CASSAQGVGNEKLFF.

This chain connects TRBV4-1 to TRBJ2-4; TRBD1 agrees at 7 bases. The trim removed 5 bases at V and 14 bases at J, leaving 12 bases unmatched. The length of the CDR3 is 13 residues. CDR1 and CDR2 from the germline V gene are MGHRA and YSYEKL. The CDR3 here is CASSAARGGAKYF. CDR3 coding DNA: TGCGCCAGCAGCGCAGCTAGAGGGGGCGCGAAGTACTTC.

This chain joins TRBV28 and TRBJ1-6; D possibly corresponds to TRBD1 (6 bases). CDR3 length: 15 residues. Trimming took off 6 bases at V and 4 bases at J, with 13 bases between the two ends. Germline V gene data show CDR1 as MDHEN and CDR2 as SYDVKM. The CDR3 region is CASSYPGQYNSPLHF. As DNA, the CDR3 is TGTGCCAGCAGCTACCCTGGACAGTATAATTCACCCCTCCACTTT. The complete variable domain, with remaining parts taken from reference TRBV28 and TRBJ1-6, reads DVKVTQSSRYLVKRTGEKVFLECVQDMDHENMFWYRQDPGLGLRLIYFSYDVKMKEKGDIPEGYSVSREKKERFSLILESASTNQTSMYLCASSYPGQYNSPLHFGNGTRLTVT.

The chain joins TRBV19 to TRBJ2-1; TRBD2 aligns across 7 bases. V shed 9 bases, J shed 0 bases, and the junction held 5 bases outside the gene matches. Germline-derived CDR1 and CDR2 are LNHDA and SQIVND (reference sequence). This CDR3 is 14 amino acids long. The CDR3 sequence is CASGTTSSYNEQFF. CDR3 nucleotide sequence: TGTGCCAGCGGGACTACCAGCTCCTACAATGAGCAGTTCTTC.

The chain is built from TRBV28 and TRBJ2-1, with 8 bases matching TRBD1. Germline CDR1 MDHEN, CDR2 SYDVKM. Trimming took 3 bases from V and 2 from J; bases not matched to a gene: 3. CDR3 length: 15 residues. The CDR3 loop is CASSLTGDAYNEQFF. The CDR3 DNA is TGTGCCAGCAGTTTGACAGGGGATGCCTACAATGAGCAGTTCTTC.

The V and J genes are TRBV10-3 and TRBJ1-5; the D gene is possibly TRBD1 (6 bases). This CDR3 contains 15 residues. V was shortened by 7 bases and J by 6 bases, with 19 bases between the two germline ends. Looked up from germline, CDR1 is ENHRY and CDR2 is SYGVKD. The CDR3 loop reads CAITIGPPGVQPQHF. Here the CDR3 DNA reads TGTGCCATCACGATAGGCCCCCCAGGGGTTCAGCCCCAGCATTTT.

The CDR3 region has the DNA TGTGCCAGCAGTTACAAAGCGGGAGGACCCTACAATGAGCAGTTCTTC. It codes for CASSYKAGGPYNEQFF. This rearrangement joins TRBV6-5 to TRBJ2-1, with TRBD2 matching 9 bases. The CDR3 is made up of 16 amino acids. Germline values: CDR1 MNHEY, CDR2 SVGAGI. V lost 2 bases, J lost 2 bases, and 4 bases stayed unmatched.

As to this clone: One end of the junction does not line up with germline, which may come from a read error. The chain has TRBV7-9 and TRBJ1-2, with 9 bases matching TRBD1. The CDR3 covers 15 residues. The germline gives CDR1 SEHNR, CDR2 FQNEAQ (reference sequence). The CDR3 loop is CSSSLGTGGSYGYTF. CDR3 in DNA: TGTTCCAGCAGCTTAGGTACAGGGGGCAGCTATGGCTACACCTTC.

V gene TRBV5-1 combines with J gene TRBJ2-3, with D tentatively TRBD2 (5 bases). The CDR3 consists of 15 residues. Germline V gene sequence: CDR1 SGHRS, CDR2 YFSETQ. V was cut by 1 base and J by 0 bases, with 9 bases left in between. For the CDR3, the DNA is TGCGCCAGCAGCTTGCTAGCAGCTAGCACAGATACGCAGTATTTT. It encodes CASSLLAASTDTQYF. Using reference TRBV5-1 and TRBJ2-3 for the parts outside the CDR3, the full variable domain is KAGVTQTPRYLIKTRGQQVTLSCSPISGHRSVSWYQQTPGQGLQFLFEYFSETQRNKGNFPGRFSGRQFSNSRSEMNVSTLELGDSALYLCASSLLAASTDTQYFGPGTRLTVL.

The rearrangement uses TRBV6-1 and TRBJ1-1; TRBD1 is a possible D gene (5 bases). CDR3 length: 14 residues. Germline V lookup: CDR1 MNHNS, CDR2 SASEGT. CDR3 amino acids: CVTRARTSHTEAFF. Here the CDR3 DNA reads TGTGTAACCAGGGCCCGGACCTCCCACACTGAAGCTTTCTTT.